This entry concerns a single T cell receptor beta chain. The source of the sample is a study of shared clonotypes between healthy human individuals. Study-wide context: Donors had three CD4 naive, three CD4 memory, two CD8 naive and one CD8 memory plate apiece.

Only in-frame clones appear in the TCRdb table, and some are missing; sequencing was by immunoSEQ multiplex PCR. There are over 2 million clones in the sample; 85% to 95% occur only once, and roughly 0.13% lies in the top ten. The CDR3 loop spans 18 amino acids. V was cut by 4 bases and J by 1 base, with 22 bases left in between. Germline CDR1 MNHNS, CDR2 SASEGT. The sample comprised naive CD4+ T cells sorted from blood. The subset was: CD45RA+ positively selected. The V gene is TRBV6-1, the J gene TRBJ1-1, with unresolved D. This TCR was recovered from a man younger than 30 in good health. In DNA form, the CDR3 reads TGTGCCAGCAGTGCGCCATATAATAACCTGTTAAAGAACACTGAAGCTTTCTTT. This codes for CASSAPYNNLLKNTEAFF.